This passage covers 30 T cell receptor beta chains from one sample sequenced in a study of T cell clonality in common variable immunodeficiency (dated by TCRdb to the mid-2010s). The study at large found these results: Reportedly, TCRbeta sequences from CVID had fewer deletions and N-nucleotide insertions, and highly modified clones with 13 or more V deletions were absent from CVID.

For these TCRs, the target antigens are not known. Library preparation used the immunoSEQ multiplex PCR assay. Held by TCRdb, this immuneACCESS table contains in-frame sequences only and omits some clones. Under half of the omission traces to an unresolved V gene where checked; the cause of the rest is unknown. For this sample, the table gives about 15,000 clones. Together, the top ten hold 4.9% of the sample. Sample: peripheral blood mononuclear cells. These receptors originate from a human donor with common variable immunodeficiency.

A word on this clone: The CDR3 goes on 3 residues after the read ends, and that part is filled in from the germline J gene. The chain employs TRBV13 and TRBJ2-1; 8 bases are a match to TRBD2. Germline trimming cut 5 bases from V and 3 bases from J; bases unmatched to any gene: 9. The CDR3 runs 16 residues. Germline V gene lookup returns CDR1 PRHDT and CDR2 FYEKMQ (reference sequence). This chain's CDR3 is CASSAPWRGDYNEQFF. The sequenced part of the CDR3 DNA is TGTGCCAGCAGCGCCCCCTGGCGGGGGGACTACAATGAG.

Comments on this clone: Coverage ceases 3 residues before the CDR3 finishes, and the germline J gene fills in the end. The rearrangement uses TRBV5-1 and TRBJ1-4; 9 nucleotides match TRBD1. J was trimmed by 4 bases and V by 3 bases; bases with no gene match: 7. The CDR3 length is 16 residues. Germline lookup yields CDR1 SGHRS and CDR2 YFSETQ. Partial CDR3 DNA: TGCGCCAGCAGCTCGGGACAGGGAGCGCTTAATGAAAAA. Its protein is CASSSGQGALNEK. In full, the CDR3 reads CASSSGQGALNEKLFF.

Comment on this clone: With the read ending 3 residues before the CDR3 end, the germline J gene is used to fill in that end. This chain connects TRBV28 to TRBJ1-5; 8 nucleotides align to TRBD1. Looked up from germline, CDR1 is MDHEN and CDR2 is SYDVKM. The CDR3 runs 15 residues. After removal of 1 base from V and 5 bases from J, the junction contained 4 bases not matched to a gene. Incomplete CDR3 DNA: TGTGCCAGCAGTTTATTTTCAGGGGGCGATCAGCCC. Translation: CASSLFSGGDQP. The full CDR3 sequence reads CASSLFSGGDQPQHF.

On this clone: Coverage ceases 3 residues before the CDR3 finishes, and the germline J gene fills in the end. J is TRBJ2-1 and V is TRBV29-1; TRBD1 aligns across 8 bases. The CDR3 is 15 amino acids. V trimming: 5 bases; J trimming: 8 bases; junction bases outside the gene matches: 14. The germline V gene encodes CDR1 SQVTM and CDR2 ANQGSEA. CDR3 protein: CSVLSGGLRSYEQFF. CDR3 DNA (partial): TGCAGCGTTCTTTCAGGGGGCCTACGATCGTATGAG.

About this clone: The read halts 3 residues ahead of the CDR3 end, with the missing end drawn from the germline J gene. V is TRBV5-4 and J is TRBJ1-1, with D tentatively TRBD1 (5 bases). This CDR3 comprises 16 residues. The germline V gene has CDR1 SGHNT and CDR2 YYREEE (reference sequence). Trimming removed 5 bases at V and 4 bases at J, with 21 bases between. This CDR3 is CASSQLAGGGGTEAFF. CDR3 DNA, as far as it was read: TGTGCCAGCAGTCAGCTTGCGGGGGGAGGAGGCACTGAA.

A word on this clone: Coverage ceases 3 residues before the CDR3 finishes, and the germline J gene fills in the end. The rearrangement joins TRBV19 to TRBJ1-1, with D possibly matching TRBD1 (5 bases). CDR1 LNHDA and CDR2 SQIVND come from the germline V gene (reference sequence). The CDR3 length is 15 residues. The V end lost 3 bases, the J end lost 1 base, and 12 bases lay between the germline ends. The sequenced part of the CDR3 DNA is TGTGCCAGTAGTATCAACAGGCCGGAGAACACTGAA. Protein sequence: CASSINRPENTE. The entire CDR3 reads CASSINRPENTEAFF. The variable domain in full, completed from reference TRBV19 and TRBJ1-1, reads DGGITQSPKYLFRKEGQNVTLSCEQNLNHDAMYWYRQDPGQGLRLIYYSQIVNDFQKGDIAEGYSVSREKKESFPLTVTSAQKNPTAFYLCASSINRPENTEAFFGQGTRLTVV.

Frequency places this clone as medium-sized (0.01 to 0.1%). The sequenced fragment ends 3 residues before the CDR3 boundary, so the rest is inferred from the germline J gene. The V and J genes are TRBV19 and TRBJ2-2, with 13 bases aligning to TRBD2. The germline gives CDR1 LNHDA, CDR2 SQIVND (reference sequence). V shed 5 bases, J shed 5 bases, and the junction held 14 bases outside the gene matches. The CDR3 is made up of 19 amino acids. The sequenced part of the CDR3 DNA is TGTGCCAGTAGTCCGGTTACTAGCGGGAGGGCCTCTCATACCGGGGAG. It translates to CASSPVTSGRASHTGE. The whole CDR3 sequence reads CASSPVTSGRASHTGELFF.

A note on this clone: Sequencing ends 3 residues short of the CDR3 end; the germline J gene provides the rest. The rearrangement joins TRBV7-9 to TRBJ2-1; the match to TRBD1 covers 7 bases. After removal of 3 bases from V and 8 bases from J, the junction contained 10 bases not matched to a gene. CDR1 SEHNR and CDR2 FQNEAQ come from the germline V gene (reference sequence). The CDR3 contains 15 residues. Partial CDR3 DNA: TGTGCCAGCAGCTTCGGAGCATATCAGGGGGATGAG. Translating it yields CASSFGAYQGDE. Given in full, the CDR3 is CASSFGAYQGDEQFF.

As to this clone: The read falls 3 residues short of the CDR3 end, and the missing part is taken from the germline J gene. The chain employs TRBV30 and TRBJ2-7; TRBD2 matches at 8 bases. V trimming: 1 base; J trimming: 4 bases; junction bases outside the gene matches: 12. Germline V CDR1 and CDR2: GTSNPN, SVGIG (reference sequence). This CDR3 is 16 amino acids long. The CDR3 sequence: CAWSAANGLASYEQYF. The CDR3 bases that were read are TGTGCCTGGAGTGCCGCAAACGGACTAGCCTCATACGAG.

This clone is identified as medium-sized from frequency. The observed sequence ends 3 residues before the CDR3 terminus, with the missing tail filled in from the germline J gene. V and J are TRBV7-6 and TRBJ2-2, with TRBD1 matching over 9 bases. Germline assignment: CDR1 SGHVS and CDR2 FNYEAQ. The trim removed 3 bases at V and 2 bases at J, leaving 4 bases unmatched. The CDR3 contains 16 residues. The CDR3 spells CASSFGGQGNTGELFF. CDR3 bases read: TGTGCCAGCAGCTTTGGGGGACAGGGAAACACCGGGGAG.

Comment on this clone: The read ends 3 residues shy of where the CDR3 ends; the end is completed using the germline J gene. The rearrangement links TRBV20-1 to TRBJ2-3; possibly TRBD1 or TRBD2 for D (5 bases each). Germline V gene data show CDR1 as DFQATT and CDR2 as SNEGSKA (reference sequence). The CDR3 totals 14 residues. Deletions cut 6 bases from V and 2 bases from J, with 15 bases between. CDR3 protein: CSAGQRGITDTQYF. The covered CDR3 bases are TGCAGTGCCGGGCAGAGGGGAATCACAGATACG.

As to this clone: Read coverage stops 3 residues before the CDR3 terminus; the germline J gene supplies the remainder. The V call is TRBV5-6, the J call TRBJ1-1, with unresolved D. V was clipped by 2 bases and J by 1 base, with 12 bases between them. Germline CDR1 reads SGHDT; CDR2 reads YYEEEE. The CDR3 runs 15 residues. The part of the CDR3 DNA that was read is TGTGCCAGCAGCTTACTGGGCATCGGGAACACTGAA. Protein product: CASSLLGIGNTE. The CDR3 in its entirety is CASSLLGIGNTEAFF.

As concerns this clone: The read comes to an end 3 residues before the CDR3 does, leaving the germline J gene to fill in the end. The genes are TRBV20-1 and TRBJ2-7; TRBD1 agrees at 7 bases. Germline V lookup: CDR1 DFQATT, CDR2 SNEGSKA (reference sequence). The CDR3 sequence is 15 residues long. V gave up 5 bases and J gave up 3 bases; unmatched junction bases: 13. The sequenced part of the CDR3 DNA is TGCAGTGCTCCCACCCGGGACAGAGGCATCTACGAG. Its translation: CSAPTRDRGIYE. In full, the CDR3 is CSAPTRDRGIYEQYF.

In the case of this clone: The CDR3 end lies 3 residues beyond the end of the read and is filled in from the germline J gene. The rearrangement links TRBV7-9 to TRBJ2-5; 9 bases fit TRBD1. Looked up from germline, CDR1 is SEHNR and CDR2 is FQNEAQ (reference sequence). Trimming cost V 3 bases and J 2 bases; bases outside gene matches: 4. CDR3 length: 15 amino acids. Incomplete CDR3 DNA: TGTGCCAGCAGCTTCCCCGGACAGGGGCAAGAGACC. Encoded protein: CASSFPGQGQET. In full, the CDR3 reads CASSFPGQGQETQYF.

With regard to this clone: The read ends 3 residues shy of where the CDR3 ends; the end is completed using the germline J gene. The chain recombines TRBV12-3 or TRBV12-4 with TRBJ2-5; TRBD1 agrees at 7 bases. The length of the CDR3 is 14 residues. Trimming at V came to 1 base and at J to 7 bases, leaving 6 bases not matched to a gene. The part of the CDR3 DNA that was read is TGTGCCAGCAGTTTAGGGACAGGAGTTGGGACC. Encoded protein: CASSLGTGVGT. The full-length CDR3 reads as CASSLGTGVGTQYF.

This clone counts as medium-sized by frequency. The read finishes 3 residues shy of the CDR3 end, and the germline J gene is used to complete it. This chain connects TRBV2 to TRBJ1-1, with 7 bases matching TRBD1. CDR1 is SNHLY, CDR2 FYNNEI, per germline. The J segment lost 1 base and the V segment lost 7 bases, leaving 6 bases of the junction unmatched. The CDR3 sequence is 14 residues long. The sequenced part of the CDR3 DNA is TGTGCCAGCATCCCGGGACAGCAGAACACTGAA. This translates into CASIPGQQNTE. In full, the CDR3 is CASIPGQQNTEAFF.

To note about this clone: The DNA ends 3 residues before the CDR3 does, and the rest of the CDR3 is filled in from the germline J gene. The rearrangement links TRBV20-1 to TRBJ2-3, with D hard to call. This CDR3 comprises 15 residues. Per the germline V gene, CDR1 is DFQATT and CDR2 is SNEGSKA (reference sequence). V was clipped by 3 bases and J by 2 bases, with 15 bases between them. The CDR3: CSARTRGIHTDTQYF. The DNA read from the CDR3 is TGCAGTGCTAGGACCCGCGGCATACACACAGATACG.

Notes on this clone: The read is 3 residues too short to cover the CDR3 end, so that end is filled in from the germline J gene. This sequence joins TRBV5-4 and TRBJ2-7, with 10 bases lining up with TRBD2. V lost 2 bases to trimming and J lost 2 bases; unmatched junction nucleotides: 4. The germline V gene encodes CDR1 SGHNT and CDR2 YYREEE (reference sequence). This CDR3 is built from 15 residues. The part of the CDR3 DNA that was read is TGTGCCAGCAGCTTCTGGACTAGCGGACCCTACGAG. This gives the protein CASSFWTSGPYE. In full, the CDR3 reads CASSFWTSGPYEQYF.

Worth noting for this clone: The observed sequence ends 3 residues before the CDR3 terminus, with the missing tail filled in from the germline J gene. V is TRBV11-3 and J is TRBJ2-2; 8 bases align to TRBD1. Germline V gene lookup returns CDR1 SGHNT and CDR2 YENEEA. This CDR3 has 15 residues. Trimming removed 4 bases from V and 3 bases from J; junction bases left unmatched: 4. The CDR3 region is CASSSQGADTGELFF. Partial CDR3 DNA: TGTGCCAGCAGCTCCCAGGGGGCAGACACCGGGGAG.

CDR3 residues: CASSAGNRGGEKLFF. Partial CDR3 DNA: TGTGCCAGCAGCGCGGGTAACAGGGGCGGCGAAAAA. V and J are TRBV7-2 and TRBJ1-4; 7 bases fit TRBD1. The read comes to an end 3 residues before the CDR3 does, leaving the germline J gene to fill in the end. J gave up 8 bases and V 5 bases, and 11 bases lay outside the gene matches. From germline, CDR1 is SGHTA and CDR2 FQGNSA. The CDR3 is 15 residues long.

As for this clone: Coverage ceases 3 residues before the CDR3 finishes, and the germline J gene fills in the end. The chain combines TRBV20-1 with TRBJ1-5, with TRBD1 matching 8 bases. The CDR3 totals 16 residues. V dropped 5 bases and J dropped 0; count of bases not matched to a gene: 9. The germline CDR1 and CDR2 sequences are DFQATT and SNEGSKA (reference sequence). This chain's CDR3 is CSAGGTGLVSNQPQHF. The part of the CDR3 DNA that was read is TGCAGTGCTGGCGGGACAGGACTCGTTAGCAATCAGCCC.

This chain's CDR3 is CASSQGSAGVRTEAFF. CDR3 DNA (partial): TGTGCCAGCAGCCAAGGGTCAGCAGGGGTGAGAACTGAA. The chain links TRBV14 to TRBJ1-1; D might be TRBD1 (6 bases). Read data end 3 residues before the CDR3 end; the end is taken from the germline J gene. This CDR3 contains 16 residues. Germline CDR1 and CDR2: SGHDN and FVKESK. V was trimmed by 1 base and J by 5 bases, leaving 17 bases between them.

By frequency, this clone is medium-sized. The read falls 3 residues short of the CDR3 end, and the missing part is taken from the germline J gene. The V and J genes are TRBV7-8 and TRBJ2-7, with 7 positions matching TRBD1. Germline V gene data show CDR1 as SGHVS and CDR2 as FQNEAQ. Germline trimming cut 5 bases from V and 6 bases from J; bases unmatched to any gene: 10. The CDR3 has 14 residues. CDR3 region: CASSQGRGSGEQYF. The CDR3 bases that were read are TGTGCCAGCAGCCAAGGCAGGGGGTCGGGCGAG.

Note on this clone: The read is 3 residues too short to cover the CDR3 end, so that end is filled in from the germline J gene. This chain connects TRBV19 to TRBJ1-5; D perhaps matches TRBD1 (5 bases). The CDR3 runs to 13 residues. Germline loops: CDR1 LNHDA, CDR2 SQIVND (reference sequence). V was pared by 3 bases and J by 5 bases, with 8 bases between. CDR3 residues: CASSISGDQPQHF. The CDR3 bases that were read are TGTGCCAGTAGTATCTCGGGGGATCAGCCC.

Comments on this clone: Read coverage stops 3 residues before the CDR3 terminus; the germline J gene supplies the remainder. The V call is TRBV19, the J call TRBJ2-1, with TRBD1 identical over 8 bases. The germline gives CDR1 LNHDA, CDR2 SQIVND (reference sequence). The junction had 10 bases not matched to a gene; V was cut back by 6 bases and J by 6 bases. This CDR3 region has 15 residues. CDR3 amino acids: CASSPDRGHSNEQFF. The part of the CDR3 DNA that was read is TGTGCCAGTAGCCCCGACAGGGGTCATTCCAATGAG.

About this clone: The CDR3 end lies 3 residues beyond the end of the read and is filled in from the germline J gene. The J gene is TRBJ2-5, the V gene TRBV20-1; D possibly uses TRBD1 or TRBD2 (6 bases each). The CDR3 covers 16 residues. The germline V gene has CDR1 DFQATT and CDR2 SNEGSKA (reference sequence). Trimming stripped 0 bases from V and 2 bases from J, with 16 bases between. Here the CDR3 reads CSARDWGGTPQETQYF. The CDR3 DNA, read in part, is TGCAGTGCTAGAGATTGGGGCGGGACACCACAAGAGACC.

Remarks on this clone: The CDR3 end falls 3 residues outside the read, so it is completed with the germline J gene. This sequence joins TRBV7-3 and TRBJ2-3, with 12 positions matching TRBD2. The J segment lost 4 bases and the V segment lost 3 bases, leaving 2 bases of the junction unmatched. Germline-derived CDR1 and CDR2 are SGHTA and FQGTGA. This CDR3 has 15 amino acids. The sequenced CDR3 bases are TGTGCCAGCAGCTTGACTAGCGGGGGAGCAGATACG. It encodes CASSLTSGGADT. The entire CDR3 sequence reads CASSLTSGGADTQYF.

Turning to this clone: Read coverage stops 3 residues before the CDR3 terminus; the germline J gene supplies the remainder. This chain uses TRBV28 with TRBJ2-1; 8 nucleotides agree with TRBD2. The CDR3 is 15 amino acids. V gave up 0 bases and J gave up 7 bases; unmatched junction bases: 5. Germline-derived CDR1 and CDR2 are MDHEN and SYDVKM. CDR3 amino acids: CASSLWGLAGNEQFF. The sequenced part of the CDR3 DNA is TGTGCCAGCAGTTTATGGGGGCTAGCGGGTAATGAG.

This clone is medium-sized by frequency. Coverage ceases 3 residues before the CDR3 finishes, and the germline J gene fills in the end. The chain carries TRBV5-6 and TRBJ2-7; 9 nucleotides align to TRBD1. V was clipped by 1 base and J by 5 bases; unmatched bases: 4. This CDR3 is built from 14 residues. CDR1 is SGHDT, CDR2 YYEEEE, per germline. Partial CDR3 DNA: TGTGCCAGCAGCTTGATGGACAGGGGTAACGAG. It encodes CASSLMDRGNE. The whole CDR3 region reads CASSLMDRGNEQYF.

Comment on this clone: The read terminates 3 residues before the CDR3 end, so the remaining end is supplied by the germline J gene. The J gene is TRBJ1-4, the V gene TRBV6-2 or TRBV6-3; TRBD1 agrees at 7 bases. The CDR3 length is 15 residues. The germline gives CDR1 MNHEY, CDR2 SVGEGT. V shed 4 bases and J 5 bases; nucleotides not matched to a gene: 7. The sequenced part of the CDR3 DNA is TGTGCCAGCAGTTTAACAGGGGTCCCCAATGAAAAA. Translation gives CASSLTGVPNEK. The CDR3 in its entirety is CASSLTGVPNEKLFF.